This T cell receptor (beta chain) came from a study of long-term antiretroviral therapy in people with HIV. Study-wide points: Spans of CDR3 length were tighter for HIV repertoires than for controls.

Version v3.0 of the immunoSEQ assay ran at survey level. Measured with immunoSEQ multiplex PCR; TCRdb has only the in-frame clones, and not every one. This sample has fewer than 40,000 clones, with less than 85% found just once. This clone has more than one count but fewer than ten. The antigen remains undetermined. This specimen was unsorted PBMCs, taken 3.4 years after starting antiretroviral therapy. The TCR sequence derives from a young man with HIV.

The chain's CDR3 is CASNTGTRGYTF. Written as DNA, the CDR3 is TGTGCCAGCAACACAGGGACGAGAGGCTACACCTTC. The rearrangement uses TRBV7-9 and TRBJ1-2; possibly TRBD1 for D (6 bases). Germline CDR1 SEHNR, CDR2 FQNEAQ (reference sequence). Trimming took off 7 bases at V and 8 bases at J, with 14 bases between the two ends. The CDR3 contains 12 residues.